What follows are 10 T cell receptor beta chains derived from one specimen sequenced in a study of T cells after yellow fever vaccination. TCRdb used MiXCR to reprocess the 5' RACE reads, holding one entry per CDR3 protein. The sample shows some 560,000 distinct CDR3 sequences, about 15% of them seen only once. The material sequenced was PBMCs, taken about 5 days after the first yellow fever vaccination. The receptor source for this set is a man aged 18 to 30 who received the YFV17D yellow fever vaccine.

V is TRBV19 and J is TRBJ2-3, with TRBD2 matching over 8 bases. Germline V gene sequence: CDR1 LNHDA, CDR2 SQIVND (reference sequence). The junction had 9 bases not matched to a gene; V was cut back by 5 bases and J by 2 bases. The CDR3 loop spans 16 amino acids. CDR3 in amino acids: CASSQLSGAVTDTQYF. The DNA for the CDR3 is TGTGCCAGTAGTCAACTTAGCGGGGCCGTCACAGATACGCAGTATTTT.

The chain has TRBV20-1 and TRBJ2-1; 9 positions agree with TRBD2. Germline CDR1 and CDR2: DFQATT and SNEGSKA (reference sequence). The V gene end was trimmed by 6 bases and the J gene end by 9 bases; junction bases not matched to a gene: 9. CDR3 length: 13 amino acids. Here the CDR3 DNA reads TGCAGTGCAGGGGCCACTAGCGGGCTTGAGCAGTTCTTC. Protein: CSAGATSGLEQFF.

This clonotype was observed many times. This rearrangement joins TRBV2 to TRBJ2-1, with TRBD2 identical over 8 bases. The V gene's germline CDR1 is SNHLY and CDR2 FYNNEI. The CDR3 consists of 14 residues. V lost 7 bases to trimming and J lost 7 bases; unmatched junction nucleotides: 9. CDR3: CASMGWTGGNEQFF. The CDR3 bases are TGTGCCAGCATGGGGTGGACGGGGGGGAATGAGCAGTTCTTC.

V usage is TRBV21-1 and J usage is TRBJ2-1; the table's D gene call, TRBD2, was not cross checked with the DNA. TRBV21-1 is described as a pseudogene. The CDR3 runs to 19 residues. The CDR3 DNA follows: TGTGCCAGCAGCAACTTCGAGACAGAGGGACTAGCGGGGAAGGATGAGCAGTTCTTC. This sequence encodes CASSNFETEGLAGKDEQFF.

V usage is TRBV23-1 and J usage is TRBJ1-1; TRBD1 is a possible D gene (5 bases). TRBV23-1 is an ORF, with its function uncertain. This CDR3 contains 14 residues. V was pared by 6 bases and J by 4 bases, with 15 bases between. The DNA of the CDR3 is TGCGCCAGCAGACTTTACTCCGGGGCCACTGAAGCTTTCTTT. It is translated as CASRLYSGATEAFF.

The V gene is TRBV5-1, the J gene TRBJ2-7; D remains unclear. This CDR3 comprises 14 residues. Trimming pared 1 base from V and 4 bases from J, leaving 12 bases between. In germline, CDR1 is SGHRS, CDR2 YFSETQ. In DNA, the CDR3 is TGCGCCAGCAGCTTGATTGCAGGATCTTACGAGCAGTACGTC. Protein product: CASSLIAGSYEQYV.

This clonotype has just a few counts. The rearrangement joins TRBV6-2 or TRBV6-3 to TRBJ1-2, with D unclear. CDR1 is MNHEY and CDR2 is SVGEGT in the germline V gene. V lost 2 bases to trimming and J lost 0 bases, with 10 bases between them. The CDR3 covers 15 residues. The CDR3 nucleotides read TGTGCCAGCAGTTACGGTCCAAAAGCTAACTATGGCTACACCTTC. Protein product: CASSYGPKANYGYTF.

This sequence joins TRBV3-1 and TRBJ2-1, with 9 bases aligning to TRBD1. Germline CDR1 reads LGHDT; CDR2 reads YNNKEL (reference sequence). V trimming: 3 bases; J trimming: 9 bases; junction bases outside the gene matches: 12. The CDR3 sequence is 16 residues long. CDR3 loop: CASSHFDRGIIGEQFF. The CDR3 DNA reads TGTGCCAGCAGCCATTTCGACAGGGGGATTATAGGTGAGCAGTTCTTC.

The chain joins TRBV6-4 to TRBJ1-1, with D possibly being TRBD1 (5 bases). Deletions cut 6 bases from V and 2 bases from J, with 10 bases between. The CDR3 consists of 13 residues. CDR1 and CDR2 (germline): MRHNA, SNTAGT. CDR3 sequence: CASSMGVNTEAFF. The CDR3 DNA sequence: TGTGCCAGCAGCATGGGGGTCAACACTGAAGCTTTCTTT.

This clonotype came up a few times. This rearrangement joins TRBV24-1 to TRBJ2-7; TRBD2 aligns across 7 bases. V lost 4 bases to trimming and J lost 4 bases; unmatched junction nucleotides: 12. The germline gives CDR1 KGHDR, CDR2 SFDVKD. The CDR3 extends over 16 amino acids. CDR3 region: CATSDPRGGESYEQYV. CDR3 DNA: TGTGCCACCAGTGACCCGCGTGGGGGGGAGTCATACGAGCAGTACGTC.